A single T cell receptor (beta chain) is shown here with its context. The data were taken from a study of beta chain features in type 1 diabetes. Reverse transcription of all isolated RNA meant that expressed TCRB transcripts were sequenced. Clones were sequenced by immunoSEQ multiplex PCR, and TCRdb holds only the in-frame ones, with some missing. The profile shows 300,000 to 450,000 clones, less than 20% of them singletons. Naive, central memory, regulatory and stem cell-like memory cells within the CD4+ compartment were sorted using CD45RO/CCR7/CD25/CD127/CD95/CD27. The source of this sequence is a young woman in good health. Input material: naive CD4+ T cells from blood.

The CDR3 sequence: CASSMQRTSYQETQYF. The CDR3 DNA is TGTGCCAGTAGTATGCAGCGGACCTCGTACCAAGAGACCCAGTACTTC. The V and J genes are TRBV19 and TRBJ2-5, with D tentatively TRBD2 (5 bases). The germline V and J ends were trimmed by 3 bases and 0 bases, with 14 bases remaining between them. The CDR3 extends over 16 amino acids. Germline lookup yields CDR1 LNHDA and CDR2 SQIVND (reference sequence).